The rows below give T cell receptor beta chains drawn from one sample of a study of early T cells in non-severe SARS-CoV-2 infection. TCRdb analysed the 5' RACE reads with MiXCR anew, one entry per CDR3 protein. The sample yields over 60,000 distinct CDR3 sequences, around 10% seen once. The sample in question was whole blood, obtained at baseline. The origin of the receptors is an adult who was a healthcare worker with PCR-confirmed SARS-CoV-2 infection or an uninfected control (not recorded which). The CDR3 runs from the conserved cysteine through the conserved F or W. The order of the fields is clone size, D gene, V gene, J gene, CDR3 DNA, CDR3 protein. D genes are given only for firm matches. Only some rows state a clone size, as once, few, many or a class for expanded clones.

abundance: many; d_gene: TRBD2; v_gene: TRBV6-6; j_gene: TRBJ2-7; CDR3nt: TGTGCCAGCAGTTACGCTTTGGTCGGTCTAGCGGACTCCTACGAGCAGTACTTC; CDR3aa: CASSYALVGLADSYEQYF
abundance: few; d_gene: .; v_gene: TRBV6-1; j_gene: TRBJ2-1; CDR3nt: TGTGCCAGCAGTTCACTGGCGAGGCAGTTCTTC; CDR3aa: CASSSLARQFF
abundance: .; d_gene: .; v_gene: TRBV20-1; j_gene: TRBJ2-7; CDR3nt: TGCAGTGCTAGAGATCGGCAGGGGACCCTCTCCTACGAGCAGTACTTC; CDR3aa: CSARDRQGTLSYEQYF
abundance: few; d_gene: .; v_gene: TRBV5-1; j_gene: TRBJ2-4; CDR3nt: TGCGCCAGCAGCTTGGCCGGGGGAAACAAAAACATTCAGTACTTC; CDR3aa: CASSLAGGNKNIQYF
abundance: many; d_gene: .; v_gene: TRBV6-1; j_gene: TRBJ1-4; CDR3nt: TGTGCCAGCAGTGAAGAAAGGGTAACTAATGAAAAACTGTTTTTT; CDR3aa: CASSEERVTNEKLFF
abundance: .; d_gene: TRBD2; v_gene: TRBV28; j_gene: TRBJ2-7; CDR3nt: TGTGCCAGCAGTTTCCGGGACTACTCCTACGAGCAGTACTTC; CDR3aa: CASSFRDYSYEQYF
abundance: .; d_gene: .; v_gene: TRBV12-3/TRBV12-4; j_gene: TRBJ1-6; CDR3nt: TGTGCCAGCAGCTCCCGACGGACGGGGAATTCACCCCTCCACTTT; CDR3aa: CASSSRRTGNSPLHF
abundance: many; d_gene: .; v_gene: TRBV20-1; j_gene: TRBJ1-2; CDR3nt: TGCAGTGCTAGAGGGACAGACCTTTATGGCTACACCTTC; CDR3aa: CSARGTDLYGYTF
abundance: few; d_gene: .; v_gene: TRBV4-3; j_gene: TRBJ1-1; CDR3nt: TGCGCCAGCAGCCAAGAAGTTGTGGACATATCGAGGACTGAAGCTTTCTTT; CDR3aa: CASSQEVVDISRTEAFF
abundance: .; d_gene: .; v_gene: TRBV6-5; j_gene: TRBJ2-7; CDR3nt: TGTGCCAGCAGTTACTCGCCGTGGAGGACAGCATACGAGCAGTACTTC; CDR3aa: CASSYSPWRTAYEQYF
abundance: few; d_gene: TRBD1; v_gene: TRBV10-3; j_gene: TRBJ1-3; CDR3nt: TGTGCCATCAGCGGGACAGGGGGCTCTGGAAACACCATATATTTT; CDR3aa: CAISGTGGSGNTIYF
abundance: many; d_gene: .; v_gene: TRBV6-6; j_gene: TRBJ1-2; CDR3nt: TGTGCCAGCAGTGGGCGCCCAGGGTCCGGTGGCTACACCTTC; CDR3aa: CASSGRPGSGGYTF
abundance: .; d_gene: .; v_gene: TRBV11-2; j_gene: TRBJ2-5; CDR3nt: TGTGCCAGCAGCTTGGGTCACGCGGGGCACGGTGAGACCCAGTACTTC; CDR3aa: CASSLGHAGHGETQYF
abundance: .; d_gene: .; v_gene: TRBV30; j_gene: TRBJ2-2; CDR3nt: TGTGCCTGGAGTACAGGGATGTCCGGGGAGCTGTTTTTT; CDR3aa: CAWSTGMSGELFF
abundance: many; d_gene: TRBD1; v_gene: TRBV12-3/TRBV12-4; j_gene: TRBJ1-6; CDR3nt: TGTGCCAGCAGTACCGCGACAGGGGCCACACTAATGAATTCACCCCTCCACTTT; CDR3aa: CASSTATGATLMNSPLHF
abundance: few; d_gene: .; v_gene: TRBV7-2; j_gene: TRBJ1-6; CDR3nt: TGTGCCAGCAGCTTAGGTTCTTCACCCCTCCACTTT; CDR3aa: CASSLGSSPLHF
abundance: .; d_gene: TRBD2; v_gene: TRBV5-1; j_gene: TRBJ2-2; CDR3nt: TGCGCCAGCAGCCCGACTAGCAACACCGGGGAGCTGTTTTTT; CDR3aa: CASSPTSNTGELFF
abundance: few; d_gene: .; v_gene: TRBV5-6; j_gene: TRBJ2-3; CDR3nt: TGTGCCAGCAGCTTGCGCAGGGCGGCAGATACGCAGTATTTT; CDR3aa: CASSLRRAADTQYF
abundance: few; d_gene: .; v_gene: TRBV2; j_gene: TRBJ2-1; CDR3nt: TGTGCCACGTCGGGACTCCCGTCACTTAATGAGCAGTTCTTC; CDR3aa: CATSGLPSLNEQFF
abundance: .; d_gene: TRBD1; v_gene: TRBV5-1; j_gene: TRBJ2-5; CDR3nt: TGCGCCAGCAGCCCTGGGACAGGGTCGTACTTC; CDR3aa: CASSPGTGSYF
abundance: .; d_gene: .; v_gene: TRBV9; j_gene: TRBJ2-2; CDR3nt: TGTGCCAGCAGCCCGTCGTGGATAGGCCCCTCGAACACCGGGGAGCTGTTTTTT; CDR3aa: CASSPSWIGPSNTGELFF
abundance: .; d_gene: .; v_gene: TRBV20-1; j_gene: TRBJ1-6; CDR3nt: TGCAGTGCTAGAGAGGCTTGGAATTCACCCCTCCACTTT; CDR3aa: CSAREAWNSPLHF
abundance: .; d_gene: .; v_gene: TRBV7-2; j_gene: TRBJ1-6; CDR3nt: TGTGCCAGCACCCGGGACACCCCACCCCTCCACTTT; CDR3aa: CASTRDTPPLHF
abundance: few; d_gene: TRBD1; v_gene: TRBV5-1; j_gene: TRBJ1-1; CDR3nt: TGCGCCAGCAGCTCTTCAGGGGGCTTGACGAACACTGAAGCTTTCTTT; CDR3aa: CASSSSGGLTNTEAFF
abundance: few; d_gene: .; v_gene: TRBV20-1; j_gene: TRBJ2-7; CDR3nt: TGCAGTGCTAGAGCCTTACAGGGTGCGTTGTCCTACGAGCAGTACTTC; CDR3aa: CSARALQGALSYEQYF
abundance: few; d_gene: .; v_gene: TRBV6-5; j_gene: TRBJ2-7; CDR3nt: TGTGCCAGCAGTTACGGGAGAAACCCCTACGAGCAGTACTTC; CDR3aa: CASSYGRNPYEQYF
abundance: many; d_gene: .; v_gene: TRBV20-1; j_gene: TRBJ2-5; CDR3nt: TGCAGTGGGGGTATAGGCGATTCAGAGACCCAGTACTTC; CDR3aa: CSGGIGDSETQYF
abundance: few; d_gene: .; v_gene: TRBV5-6; j_gene: TRBJ1-6; CDR3nt: TGTGCCAGCAGCTTGCCGGGACGGCCAGATTCACCCCTCCACTTT; CDR3aa: CASSLPGRPDSPLHF
abundance: few; d_gene: .; v_gene: TRBV7-8; j_gene: TRBJ2-5; CDR3nt: TGTGCCAGCAGCTTACTGGCAGGGAACCAAGAGACCCAGTACTTC; CDR3aa: CASSLLAGNQETQYF
abundance: few; d_gene: .; v_gene: TRBV18; j_gene: TRBJ1-1; CDR3nt: TGTGCCAGCTCACCAGCACAGGTGAACACTGAAGCTTTCTTT; CDR3aa: CASSPAQVNTEAFF
abundance: .; d_gene: .; v_gene: TRBV7-7; j_gene: TRBJ2-2; CDR3nt: TGTGCTAGCAGCGAGGAAGGGCTCCCGAACACCGGGGAGCTGTTTTTT; CDR3aa: CASSEEGLPNTGELFF
abundance: few; d_gene: .; v_gene: TRBV7-8; j_gene: TRBJ2-7; CDR3nt: TGTGCCAGCAGCCCCCTGGGACCGACATACGAGCAGTACTTC; CDR3aa: CASSPLGPTYEQYF